Sequencing of this T cell receptor (beta chain) was carried out in a study of T cell responses to AZD1222 COVID-19 vaccine. Produced via immunoSEQ multiplex PCR; TCRdb's table is partial and in-frame only. Among 90,000 to 150,000 clones listed, around 87% were seen once. CDR3 length: 15 residues. The V end was cut by 3 bases, the J end by 0 bases, with 9 bases between. From germline, CDR1 is SGHAT and CDR2 FQNNGV. For this clone: Its antigen is not identified.

Study-level results: Variant regions that are unmutated are reportedly the target of nearly half of spike-specific TCRs.

This sequence joins TRBV11-2 and TRBJ2-1, with D hard to call. Here the sequenced sample was peripheral blood, taken on day 0 of AZD1222 vaccination. The source is an adult in good health. CDR3 residues: CASSFGPSSYNEQFF. CDR3 nucleotides: TGTGCCAGCAGCTTCGGTCCTTCCTCCTACAATGAGCAGTTCTTC. The full variable domain, completed using reference TRBV11-2 and TRBJ2-1, is EAGVAQSPRYKIIEKRQSVAFWCNPISGHATLYWYQQILGQGPKLLIQFQNNGVVDDSQLPKDRFSAERLKGVDSTLKIQPAKLEDSAVYLCASSFGPSSYNEQFFGPGTRLTVL.